This T cell receptor beta chain was observed in a study of T cell changes during pregnancy in multiple sclerosis (dated by TCRdb to between 2018 and 2021). The study in broad terms: Changes in the T cell repertoire over the course of pregnancy were examined in this study in women with multiple sclerosis.

Taken from cysteine to phenylalanine, the CDR3 has 12 residues. The only DNA kept is the CDR3, 36 bases in frame from the first base. This clone was observed a single time. There is no known antigen for this receptor. Base-call qualities are not available, and no considerably larger clone is one nucleotide away. The library relied on the immunoSEQ multiplex PCR assay. The table was pulled from immuneACCESS by TCRdb, which kept in-frame rearrangements only. Such tables lose some clones; where checked, under half of the loss comes from unresolved V genes, and the rest has no known cause. The sample includes 30,000 to 40,000 clones, with roughly 87% observed a single time. The top ten clonotypes cover about 7.5% of the sample.

In this chain, TRBV21-1 is recombined with TRBJ2-5; the table's D call TRBD2 went unverified against the DNA. TRBV21-1 is a documented pseudogene. The receptor's source is a female donor with multiple sclerosis, enrolled in a pregnancy study. Specimen: CD8+ T cells from peripheral blood mononuclear cells, collected before pregnancy. The CDR3 here reads CASNFEQETQYF. The DNA sequence is as follows: TGTGCCAGCAACTTCGAGCAAGAGACCCAGTACTTC.